The present T cell receptor (beta chain) was sequenced within a study of T cell responses to AZD1222 COVID-19 vaccine. Looking at the study overall: Second-dose recipients at about 4 or about 12 weeks were treated as one pooled group.

Libraries were prepared by immunoSEQ multiplex PCR; TCRdb keeps only in-frame clonotypes and omits some of them. The sample shows 150,000 to 200,000 clones, roughly 93% of them seen only once. Trimming took off 2 bases at V and 8 bases at J, with 3 bases between the two ends. CDR3 size: 11 residues. The germline V gene has CDR1 LGHDT and CDR2 YNNKEL (reference sequence). Notes on this clone: Its specificity is not known.

Findings and caveats of the study: Clonal diversity was possibly underestimated; the donors were predominantly white British and more often female. Just a handful of people given AZD1222 tested seropositive at baseline.

This sequence originates from an adult in good health. Specimen: peripheral blood, collected on day 0 of AZD1222 vaccination. The rearrangement uses TRBV3-1 (or the pseudogene TRBV3-2) and TRBJ2-2; no clear D gene. The CDR3 loop reads CASSQSGELFF. The CDR3 nucleotides are TGTGCCAGCAGCCAATCTGGGGAGCTGTTTTTT.